The 29 T cell receptor beta chains below were found in one sample sequenced in a study of response to subunit inactivated influenza vaccine. TCRdb re-called the RT-PCR reads through MiXCR, storing one row per CDR3 protein. The table includes roughly 290,000 distinct CDR3 sequences, 20% to 25% detected once. Sample: PBMCs from blood, taken 21 months after vaccination. These receptors were taken from a man aged 50-75 years who received an inactivated influenza vaccine.

This clonotype was recorded a few times. The chain uses TRBV3-1 and TRBJ1-1; 7 bases map to TRBD1. The CDR3 runs to 15 residues. Losses at the gene ends were 8 bases for V and 6 bases for J; bases not matched to a gene: 15. The germline V gene encodes CDR1 LGHDT and CDR2 YNNKEL (reference sequence). DNA of the CDR3: TGTGCCAGCGGTTTATTGTCGAACAGGGGCGCTGAAGCTTTCTTT. This sequence encodes CASGLLSNRGAEAFF.

This clonotype was observed a few times. The genes are TRBV7-2 and TRBJ2-7, with D uncertain. This CDR3 has 14 residues. V was shortened by 0 bases and J by 0 bases, with 6 bases between the two germline ends. Per the germline V gene, CDR1 is SGHTA and CDR2 is FQGNSA. CDR3 nucleotide sequence: TGTGCCAGCAGCTTAGCGCGACTCTCCTACGAGCAGTACTTC. Translation gives CASSLARLSYEQYF.

This clonotype appeared a few times. The chain uses TRBV6-1 and TRBJ2-5; 13 positions match TRBD2. CDR3 length: 16 residues. Germline values: CDR1 MNHNS, CDR2 SASEGT. Trimming removed 5 bases from V and 9 bases from J; junction bases left unmatched: 12. This CDR3 is CASSQLLAGGGGAQYF. The CDR3 DNA is TGTGCCAGCAGTCAACTACTAGCGGGAGGGGGAGGGGCCCAGTACTTC.

This chain joins TRBV7-8 and TRBJ2-7; 9 bases are a match to TRBD2. This CDR3 has 16 residues. Germline V gene data show CDR1 as SGHVS and CDR2 as FQNEAQ. With 3 bases clipped from V and 0 bases from J, the junction kept 6 bases outside the gene matches. The CDR3 DNA reads TGTGCCAGCAGCTTGTTCCCTAGCGGGACCTCCTACGAGCAGTACTTC. Protein: CASSLFPSGTSYEQYF.

The chain has TRBV5-1 and TRBJ1-6, with D unresolved. CDR1 SGHRS and CDR2 YFSETQ come from the germline V gene. The CDR3 runs 14 residues. V was trimmed by 5 bases and J by 6 bases, leaving 12 bases between them. DNA for the CDR3: TGCGCCAGCAGGTTCGGGAGCTCTAATTCACCCCTCCACTTT. It is translated as CASRFGSSNSPLHF. Complete variable domain (other parts from reference TRBV5-1 and TRBJ1-6): KAGVTQTPRYLIKTRGQQVTLSCSPISGHRSVSWYQQTPGQGLQFLFEYFSETQRNKGNFPGRFSGRQFSNSRSEMNVSTLELGDSALYLCASRFGSSNSPLHFGNGTRLTVT.

This CDR3 reads CSALAGGLSYEQYF. The CDR3 DNA is TGCAGTGCATTAGCGGGAGGGCTCTCCTACGAGCAGTACTTC. The rearrangement uses TRBV20-1 and TRBJ2-7, with TRBD2 matching over 11 bases. Germline V gives CDR1 DFQATT, CDR2 SNEGSKA (reference sequence). The CDR3 spans 14 residues. The trim removed 6 bases at V and 0 bases at J, leaving 4 bases unmatched.

The CDR3 protein is CASTLRLGALNTIYF. The CDR3 region has the DNA TGTGCCAGCACCCTTCGGCTGGGGGCATTAAACACCATATATTTT. The rearrangement links TRBV6-1 to TRBJ1-3; D is perhaps TRBD1 (6 bases). The CDR3 covers 15 residues. Germline CDR1 is MNHNS and CDR2 is SASEGT. V dropped 7 bases and J dropped 6 bases, with 19 bases sitting between them.

This clonotype was observed a few times. The chain joins TRBV6-1 to TRBJ2-1; 11 bases agree with TRBD1. This CDR3 contains 14 residues. Germline values: CDR1 MNHNS, CDR2 SASEGT. Trimming cost V 8 bases and J 8 bases; bases outside gene matches: 8. Written as DNA, the CDR3 is TGTGCCAGCTACCGGACAGGGGGCTTTTATGAGCAGTTCTTC. As protein: CASYRTGGFYEQFF.

The chain recombines TRBV4-1 with TRBJ2-3, with no clear D. V was shortened by 1 base and J by 2 bases, with 10 bases between the two germline ends. Germline lookup yields CDR1 MGHRA and CDR2 YSYEKL. The CDR3 contains 15 residues. The CDR3 loop reads CASSQGFGSTDTQYF. CDR3 in DNA: TGCGCCAGCAGCCAAGGTTTTGGATCCACAGATACGCAGTATTTT.

This clonotype was seen more than once but under ten times. The V and J genes are TRBV7-6 and TRBJ1-3; no definite D call. The V gene lost 5 bases and the J gene lost 0 bases, with 14 bases spanning the gap. Per the germline V gene, CDR1 is SGHVS and CDR2 is FNYEAQ. The CDR3 is made up of 16 amino acids. CDR3: CASSPSRRPSGNTIYF. CDR3 nucleotide sequence: TGTGCCAGCAGCCCGTCCCGACGGCCCTCTGGAAACACCATATATTTT.

This clonotype came up many times. The junction differs from germline at one of its ends, possibly a read error. The chain employs TRBV7-7 and TRBJ2-6; D is ambiguous. CDR1 and CDR2 from the germline V gene are SSHAT and FNYEAQ (reference sequence). The CDR3 has 15 amino acids. As DNA, the CDR3 is TGTGCTAGCAGCTTGGACGGTTCTGGGGCCAACGTCCTGACTTTC. The encoded protein is CASSLDGSGANVLTF.

The genes are TRBV15 and TRBJ1-1; possible D gene TRBD1, 5 bases. V was cut by 8 bases and J by 3 bases, with 13 bases left in between. The CDR3 is 13 amino acids. Germline V gives CDR1 LNHNV, CDR2 YYDKDF (reference sequence). The chain's CDR3 is CATRVGADTEAFF. The CDR3 DNA reads TGTGCCACCCGCGTAGGGGCGGACACTGAAGCTTTCTTT.

This chain connects TRBV27 to TRBJ2-7; 11 bases align to TRBD2. J was trimmed by 6 bases and V by 0 bases; bases with no gene match: 4. The CDR3 has 15 amino acids. Germline assignment: CDR1 MNHEY and CDR2 SMNVEV (reference sequence). The CDR3 sequence: CASSLSPGLAVEQYF. The CDR3 bases are TGTGCCAGCAGTTTATCGCCGGGACTAGCGGTCGAGCAGTACTTC.

A note on this clonotype: The conserved phenylalanine or tryptophan is not found at the CDR3 terminus, so this likely reflects a read error. J is TRBJ1-5 and V is TRBV7-2; D unresolved. CDR1 is SGHTA, CDR2 FQGNSA, per germline. The CDR3 length is 12 residues. Between the trimmed V and J ends, which lost 4 bases and 6 bases, there was a span of 7 bases. DNA for the CDR3: TGTGCCAGCAGCTCTGAACTTCAGCCCCAGCATTCT. Translating it yields CASSSELQPQHS.

The chain links TRBV4-3 to TRBJ1-4; D is possibly TRBD1 (5 bases). Trimming pared 0 bases from V and 7 bases from J, leaving 21 bases between. The CDR3 has 18 residues. Germline values: CDR1 LGHNA, CDR2 YSLEER. This chain's CDR3 is CASSQDLSPLGPSEKLFF. DNA for the CDR3: TGCGCCAGCAGCCAAGATCTTTCCCCATTGGGACCGAGTGAAAAACTGTTTTTT.

In its sample, this clonotype was seen a few times. The J gene is TRBJ2-3, the V gene TRBV5-1; D remains unclear. Germline CDR1 and CDR2: SGHRS and YFSETQ. V lost 2 bases, J lost 5 bases, and 12 bases lay in between. CDR3 size: 14 residues. CDR3 protein: CASSFNTQKDTQYF. CDR3 bases: TGCGCCAGCAGCTTCAACACCCAGAAAGATACGCAGTATTTT.

This clonotype was detected ten times or more. V is TRBV19 and J is TRBJ1-5; perhaps TRBD1 as D (6 bases). CDR3 size: 17 residues. V lost 5 bases to trimming and J lost 0 bases, with 17 bases between them. Germline assignment: CDR1 LNHDA and CDR2 SQIVND (reference sequence). CDR3 region: CASSPDRTFDSNQPQHF. CDR3 nucleotide sequence: TGTGCCAGTAGTCCGGACAGAACCTTCGATAGCAATCAGCCCCAGCATTTT.

This clonotype was seen many times. CDR3 region: CASSFGGEETQYF. CDR3 DNA: TGTGCCAGCAGCTTCGGGGGGGAAGAGACCCAGTACTTC. J is TRBJ2-5 and V is TRBV5-4, with 8 bases lining up with TRBD2. The CDR3 spans 13 residues. Germline V gives CDR1 SGHNT, CDR2 YYREEE (reference sequence). With 2 bases clipped from V and 3 bases from J, the junction kept 0 bases outside the gene matches. Supplemented by reference TRBV5-4 and TRBJ2-5, the full variable domain reads ETGVTQSPTHLIKTRGQQVTLRCSSQSGHNTVSWYQQALGQGPQFIFQYYREEENGRGNFPPRFSGLQFPNYSSELNVNALELDDSALYLCASSFGGEETQYFGPGTRLLVL.

The V and J genes are TRBV6-5 and TRBJ2-3; perhaps D is TRBD1 or TRBD2 (6 bases each). Germline V gene data show CDR1 as MNHEY and CDR2 as SVGAGI. V was pared by 0 bases and J by 4 bases, with 11 bases between. The CDR3 runs 15 residues. CDR3: CASSYSPGAADTQYF. CDR3 nucleotide sequence: TGTGCCAGCAGTTACTCGCCGGGGGCCGCAGATACGCAGTATTTT.

This clonotype has more than one count but fewer than ten. The gene calls are TRBV23-1 and TRBJ2-1; 8 bases are a match to TRBD2. TRBV23-1 is reported as an ORF; its role is uncertain. This CDR3 spans 15 amino acids. V was pared by 7 bases and J by 4 bases, with 9 bases of the junction left unmatched. CDR3 bases: TGCGCCAGCAAACGGGAGGGCCGTCCATACAATGAGCAGTTCTTC. Its translation: CASKREGRPYNEQFF.

This chain joins TRBV12-3 or TRBV12-4 and TRBJ2-7; possible D gene TRBD2, 5 bases. The V and J ends lost 3 bases and 1 base respectively, with 10 bases between them. The CDR3 loop spans 14 amino acids. The chain's CDR3 is CASSLRAASYEQYF. The CDR3 DNA reads as TGTGCCAGCAGTTTGAGGGCCGCATCCTACGAGCAGTACTTC.

The CDR3 coding sequence is TGTGCCAGCAGTTACTCGCCGGGACTAGCTCACAATGAGCAGTTCTTC. It encodes CASSYSPGLAHNEQFF. The rearrangement uses TRBV6-5 and TRBJ2-1, with TRBD2 matching over 9 bases. This CDR3 has 16 residues. CDR1 is MNHEY and CDR2 is SVGAGI in the germline V gene. Trimming at V came to 0 bases and at J to 5 bases, leaving 5 bases not matched to a gene.

This clonotype came up a few times. The V gene is TRBV28, the J gene TRBJ2-3, with 9 nucleotides matching TRBD2. Trimming removed 3 bases from V and 2 bases from J; junction bases left unmatched: 12. Germline V gene lookup returns CDR1 MDHEN and CDR2 SYDVKM. The CDR3 is 18 residues long. DNA of the CDR3: TGTGCCAGCAGTTTCCTAGCGGGACCCATGGGGAACACAGATACGCAGTATTTT. Amino acids: CASSFLAGPMGNTDTQYF.

On this clonotype itself: A much larger clonotype is one base distant, so this may be a read error. This rearrangement joins TRBV12-3 or TRBV12-4 to TRBJ1-5; D not certain. The CDR3 is 15 residues long. Trimming took off 6 bases at V and 5 bases at J, with 17 bases between the two ends. CDR3: CASSRARQTYQPQHF. For the CDR3, the DNA is TGTGCCAGCAGCCGAGCGAGACAAACCTATCAGCCCCAGCATTTT.

The chain couples TRBV29-1 to TRBJ2-3; perhaps TRBD2 as D (6 bases). Germline CDR1 and CDR2: SQVTM and ANQGSEA. The V and J ends lost 7 bases and 4 bases respectively, with 15 bases between them. The CDR3 consists of 13 residues. DNA for the CDR3: TGCAGCGCCGGCGGGGCTTGGGCAGATACGCAGTATTTT. This sequence encodes CSAGGAWADTQYF.

The chain couples TRBV4-2 to TRBJ1-5, with a possible D match to TRBD1 (5 bases). V lost 0 bases and J 4 bases, leaving 10 bases between the germline ends. The CDR3 extends over 15 amino acids. CDR1 and CDR2 (germline): LGHNA, YNFKEQ. For the CDR3, the DNA is TGTGCCAGCAGCCAAGATTTGTCAGGGAATCAGCCCCAGCATTTT. Amino acids: CASSQDLSGNQPQHF.

This clonotype was detected only once. The chain uses TRBV5-6 and TRBJ1-5; tentative D call: TRBD1 (5 bases). V lost 3 bases and J 4 bases, leaving 17 bases between the germline ends. This CDR3 is built from 16 residues. CDR1 is SGHDT, CDR2 YYEEEE, per germline. DNA of the CDR3: TGTGCCAGCAGCTCGTGGGTCCTGCAGGGAAATCAGCCCCAGCATTTT. This gives the protein CASSSWVLQGNQPQHF.

The chain combines TRBV6-1 with TRBJ2-1; unclear D gene. Trimming removed 4 bases at V and 0 bases at J, with 13 bases between. CDR3 length: 16 residues. From germline, CDR1 is MNHNS and CDR2 SASEGT. The CDR3: CASSARLGSSYNEQFF. For the CDR3, the DNA is TGTGCCAGCAGTGCCCGACTGGGCAGCTCCTACAATGAGCAGTTCTTC.

This clonotype was seen a handful of times. The chain is built from TRBV11-2 and TRBJ1-3; D gene ambiguous. Germline V gives CDR1 SGHAT, CDR2 FQNNGV. The CDR3 runs to 17 residues. The V end was cut by 5 bases, the J end by 0 bases, with 17 bases between. The CDR3 loop is CASSHLQDGSSGNTIYF. The CDR3, as DNA: TGTGCCAGCAGCCACCTGCAGGACGGAAGCTCTGGAAACACCATATATTTT. Supplemented by reference TRBV11-2 and TRBJ1-3, the full variable domain reads EAGVAQSPRYKIIEKRQSVAFWCNPISGHATLYWYQQILGQGPKLLIQFQNNGVVDDSQLPKDRFSAERLKGVDSTLKIQPAKLEDSAVYLCASSHLQDGSSGNTIYFGEGSWLTVV.